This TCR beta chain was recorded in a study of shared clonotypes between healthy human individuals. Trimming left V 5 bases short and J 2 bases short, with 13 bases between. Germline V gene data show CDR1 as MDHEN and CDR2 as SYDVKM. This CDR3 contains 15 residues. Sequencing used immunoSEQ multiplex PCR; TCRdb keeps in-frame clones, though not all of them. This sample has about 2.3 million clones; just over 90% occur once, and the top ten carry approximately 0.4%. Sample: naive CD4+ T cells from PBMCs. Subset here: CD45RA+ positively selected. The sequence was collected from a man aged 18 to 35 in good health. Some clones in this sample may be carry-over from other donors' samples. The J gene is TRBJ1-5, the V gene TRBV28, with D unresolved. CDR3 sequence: CASSRAVAGNQPQHF. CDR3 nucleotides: TGTGCCAGCAGTCGGGCAGTAGCGGGCAATCAGCCCCAGCATTTT.